This T cell receptor beta chain was sequenced for a study of identical twins. V lost 10 bases to trimming and J lost 4 bases, with 20 bases between them. Looked up from germline, CDR1 is ENHRY and CDR2 is SYGVKD. The CDR3 length is 14 residues. TCRdb processed the 5' RACE reads anew with MiXCR; each CDR3 protein has one entry. The table includes a few hundred thousand distinct CDR3 sequences, around a sixth detected once. The origin of this receptor is a man aged 45 to 65 in good health. Sequencing was performed on naive T cells sorted from blood. The genes are TRBV10-3 and TRBJ2-7, with TRBD2 as a possible D gene (6 bases). The CDR3 reads CATAPGGRIYEQYF. The CDR3 DNA reads TGTGCCACCGCCCCTGGGGGGAGAATATACGAGCAGTACTTC.